One T cell receptor beta chain is described in this entry. The entry originates in a study of blood T cell repertoires in COVID-19. CDR1 is SGHDT, CDR2 YYEEEE, per germline. With 3 bases clipped from V and 5 bases from J, the junction kept 9 bases outside the gene matches. This CDR3 is 16 amino acids long. Assay used: immunoSEQ multiplex PCR; TCRdb lists only in-frame clones, some missing. The data contain hundreds of thousands of clones, about 89% of them singletons. The J gene is TRBJ1-1, the V gene TRBV5-6; 11 bases are a match to TRBD1. This clonotype originated in a woman in her fifties or sixties with COVID-19, enrolled during active disease. The material sequenced was peripheral blood. The chain's CDR3 is CASSSAGQGARTEAFF. CDR3 DNA sequence: TGTGCCAGCAGCTCGGCCGGACAGGGGGCGAGAACTGAAGCTTTCTTT.